Below, one T cell receptor beta chain is given with its context. Germline lookup yields CDR1 SGHDT and CDR2 YYEEEE. The CDR3 length is 14 residues. V was pared by 2 bases and J by 0 bases, with 9 bases between. The data originate from a study of blood T cell repertoires in COVID-19. Study-wide background: The United States, Italy and Spain supplied acute and convalescent COVID-19 samples. The analysed material was cDNA or gDNA that came from T cells, B-cell-depleted T cells, or PBMCs.

Per the original data handling: Amplifying reference gene primers gave estimates of nucleated cell counts. Only in-frame clones appear in the TCRdb table, and some are missing; sequencing was by immunoSEQ multiplex PCR. Clone size and V and J calls were adopted from that table, with D and trimming inferred from the DNA. This table holds 250,000 or so clones, about nine tenths found once. The receptor comes from a middle-aged woman who had recovered from COVID-19. The sample comprised peripheral blood. The chain joins TRBV5-6 to TRBJ2-7; tentatively, D is TRBD2 (6 bases). CDR3 DNA sequence: TGTGCCAGCAGCTTCGGGGGATCCTCCTACGAGCAGTACTTC. It specifies CASSFGGSSYEQYF.